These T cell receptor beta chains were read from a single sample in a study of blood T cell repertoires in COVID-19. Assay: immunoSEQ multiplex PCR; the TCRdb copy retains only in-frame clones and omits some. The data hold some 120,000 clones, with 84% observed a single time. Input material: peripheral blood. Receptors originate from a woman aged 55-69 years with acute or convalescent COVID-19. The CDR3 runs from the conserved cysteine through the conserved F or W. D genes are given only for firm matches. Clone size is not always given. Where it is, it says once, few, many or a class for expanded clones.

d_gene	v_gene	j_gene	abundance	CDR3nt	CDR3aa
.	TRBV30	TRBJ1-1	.	TGTGCCTGGAGTCGGGGACAAAGCACTGAAGCTTTCTTT	CAWSRGQSTEAFF
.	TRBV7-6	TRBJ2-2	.	TGTGCCAGCAGCCCCGCTATCTGGAACACCGGGGAGCTGTTTTTT	CASSPAIWNTGELFF
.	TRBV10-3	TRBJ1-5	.	TGTGCCATCAGTCCGGGACTTAGCAATCAGCCCCAGCATTTT	CAISPGLSNQPQHF
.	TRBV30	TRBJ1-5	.	TGTGCCTGGAGTCGCAGGGCTAGCAATCAGCCCCAGCATTTT	CAWSRRASNQPQHF
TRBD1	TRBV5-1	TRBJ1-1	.	TGCGCCAGCACGACCCAAACAGGGGGCACTGAAGCTTTCTTT	CASTTQTGGTEAFF
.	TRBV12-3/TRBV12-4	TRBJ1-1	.	TGTGCCAGCAGTTTTCCAGGGGCCGCCCGAGCTTTCTTT	CASSFPGAARAFF
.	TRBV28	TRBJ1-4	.	TGTGCCAGCAGTACAGGCCGTCGTAATGAAAAACTGTTTTTT	CASSTGRRNEKLFF
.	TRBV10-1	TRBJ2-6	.	TGCGCCAGCAGTGACGGGGGTGCTGGGGCCAACGTCCTGACTTTC	CASSDGGAGANVLTF
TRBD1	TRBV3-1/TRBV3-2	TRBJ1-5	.	TGTGCCAGCAGCCAGTCGGGACAGCCAAATCAGCCCCAGCATTTT	CASSQSGQPNQPQHF
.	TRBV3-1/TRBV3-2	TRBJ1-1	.	TGTGCCAGCAGCCAAGGGGCCAGTCTGAACACTGAAGCTTTCTTT	CASSQGASLNTEAFF
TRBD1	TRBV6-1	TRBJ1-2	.	TGTGCCAGCAGTGAAAACTTAGGGGGCGCATCCCGTGGCTACACCTTC	CASSENLGGASRGYTF
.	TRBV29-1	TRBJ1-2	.	TGCAGCGTTGACGGTGCCACCGACTATGGCTACACCTTC	CSVDGATDYGYTF
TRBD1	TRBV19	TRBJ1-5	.	TGTGCCAGTAGCAAAGGACAGGGGAATCAGCCCCAGCATTTT	CASSKGQGNQPQHF
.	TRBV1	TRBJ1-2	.	TGCACCAACTCGAACCTGCAGGGGGTGAGGAACTATGGCTACACCTTC	CTNSNLQGVRNYGYTF
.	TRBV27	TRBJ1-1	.	TGTGCCAGCAGTTTCTTCGGGGAATGGGGCACTGAAGCTTTCTTT	CASSFFGEWGTEAFF
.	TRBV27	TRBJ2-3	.	TGTGCCAGCAGTCCAAGGACACGAAGGCAGTATTTT	CASSPRTRRQYF
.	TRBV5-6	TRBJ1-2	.	TGTGCCAGCAGCTTGTTGAGGGCGACAGGTCCCTATGGCTACACCTTC	CASSLLRATGPYGYTF
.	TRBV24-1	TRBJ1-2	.	TGTGCCACCAGTGATATGCCGACAGGTGCTGACGGCTACACCTTC	CATSDMPTGADGYTF
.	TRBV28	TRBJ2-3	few	TGTGCCAGCAGTTCCCCGGCCACCCGGGCAGATACGCAGTATTTT	CASSSPATRADTQYF
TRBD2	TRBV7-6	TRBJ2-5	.	TGTGCCAGCAGACCCGGGACTAGCGGGACCCAAGAGACCCAGTACTTC	CASRPGTSGTQETQYF
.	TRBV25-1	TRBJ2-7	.	TGTGCCAGCAGTGATCAGGCCTACGAGCAGTACTTC	CASSDQAYEQYF
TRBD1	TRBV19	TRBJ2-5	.	TGTGCCAGTAGTATAGGACAGGGACAAGAGACCCAGTACTTC	CASSIGQGQETQYF
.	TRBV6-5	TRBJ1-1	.	TGTGCTATATATTCGGACTTTTTGAACACTGAAGCTTTCTTT	CAIYSDFLNTEAFF
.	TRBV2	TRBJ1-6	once	TGTGCCAGCAGCGCAGGGTTTGAAATGAATTCACCCCTCCACTTT	CASSAGFEMNSPLHF
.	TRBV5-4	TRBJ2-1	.	TGTGCCAGCAGCTTAGGAGGCCTCTCCTACAATGAGCAGTTCTTC	CASSLGGLSYNEQFF
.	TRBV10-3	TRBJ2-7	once	TGTGCCATCAGTGAGTCCGAGGGGGGGTCTTACGAGCAGTACTTC	CAISESEGGSYEQYF
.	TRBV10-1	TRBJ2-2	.	TGCGCCAGCAGTGGAGGCGCGGGGAACACCGGGGAGCTGTTTTTT	CASSGGAGNTGELFF
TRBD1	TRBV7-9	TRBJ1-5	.	TGTGCCAGCAGCGCACAGGGGTACCAGCCCCAGCATTTT	CASSAQGYQPQHF
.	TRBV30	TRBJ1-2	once	TGTGCCTGGAGTGTAGGAACAGGGTTTTACTATGGCTACACCTTC	CAWSVGTGFYYGYTF
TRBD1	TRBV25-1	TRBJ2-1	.	TGTGCCAGCAGCACAACCGGGACAGGTATCAATGAGCAGTTCTTC	CASSTTGTGINEQFF
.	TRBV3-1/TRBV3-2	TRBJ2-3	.	TGTGCCAGCAGAGGGGTGGGAGATACGCAGTATTTT	CASRGVGDTQYF
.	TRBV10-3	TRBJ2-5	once	TGTGCCATCAGTGAGTCTAGCCTAGGAATGAAAGAGACCCAGTACTTC	CAISESSLGMKETQYF
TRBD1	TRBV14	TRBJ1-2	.	TGTGCCAGCAGCCTAAGAGGGACAGGGGTTCTCTATGGCTACACCTTC	CASSLRGTGVLYGYTF
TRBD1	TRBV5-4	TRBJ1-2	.	TGTGCCAGCAGCTTGGGGACAGGGAGCAAGTATGGCTACACCTTC	CASSLGTGSKYGYTF
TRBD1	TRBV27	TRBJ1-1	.	TGTGCCAGCAGTTTTGCAGGGGGGTCTATGGAGGCTTTCTTT	CASSFAGGSMEAFF
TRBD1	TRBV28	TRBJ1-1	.	TGTGCCAGTAACAGGGGGCGAATCCCTAACACTGAAGCTTTCTTT	CASNRGRIPNTEAFF
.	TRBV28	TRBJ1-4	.	TGTGCCAGCTCGGAGTCGCCCGGAAAACTGTTTTTT	CASSESPGKLFF
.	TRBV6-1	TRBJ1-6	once	TGTGCCAGCAGTGAAGGAAGCGGGGTAGGGGGAAATTCACCCCTCCACTTT	CASSEGSGVGGNSPLHF
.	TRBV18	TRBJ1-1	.	TGTGCCAGCTCACCGGACAGAAGGACTGAAGCTTTCTTT	CASSPDRRTEAFF
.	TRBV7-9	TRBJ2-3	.	TGTGCCAGCAGCCAAGGTTTAGGGGGGGGCACAGATACGCAGTATTTT	CASSQGLGGGTDTQYF
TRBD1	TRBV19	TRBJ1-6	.	TGTGCCAGTAGTATCGAGACAGGGGGCTCACCCCTCCACTTT	CASSIETGGSPLHF
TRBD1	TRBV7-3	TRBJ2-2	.	TGTGCCAGCAGCCATCCGGGACAGACACCCCACGCGAACACCGGGGAGCTGTTTTTT	CASSHPGQTPHANTGELFF
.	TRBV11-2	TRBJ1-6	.	TGTGCCAGCAGCTTTGAGGGGGTCAATTCACCCCTCCACTTT	CASSFEGVNSPLHF
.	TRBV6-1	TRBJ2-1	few	TGTGCCAGCAGTGATGGGGAACAGGTTAGCTCCTACAATGAGCAGTTCTTC	CASSDGEQVSSYNEQFF
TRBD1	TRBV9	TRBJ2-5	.	TGTGCCAGCAGCGCGCTCACAGGGGGCGCCGGGGAGACCCAGTACTTC	CASSALTGGAGETQYF
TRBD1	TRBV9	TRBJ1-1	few	TGTGCCAGCAGCGTGGACAGGGACACTGAAGCTTTCTTT	CASSVDRDTEAFF
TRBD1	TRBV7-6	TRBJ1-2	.	TGTGCCAGCAGCCCGGACAGGGGCCGCTATGGCTACACCTTC	CASSPDRGRYGYTF
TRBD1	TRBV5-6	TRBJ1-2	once	TGTGCCACCTTAATGATGACAGGGGGCTATGGCTACACCTTC	CATLMMTGGYGYTF
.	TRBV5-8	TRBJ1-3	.	TGTGCCAGCACCCCCCAGGTGGGGACTATTCCCTATGGAAACACCATATATTTT	CASTPQVGTIPYGNTIYF
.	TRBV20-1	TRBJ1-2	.	TGCAGTGCTAGTCCAGTTGGGCAGGGCTCAGCTAACTATGGCTACACCTTC	CSASPVGQGSANYGYTF
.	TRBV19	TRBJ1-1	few	TGTGCCAGTACCAACCCGGTCGGGGGACTGAACCCTGAAGCTTTCTTT	CASTNPVGGLNPEAFF
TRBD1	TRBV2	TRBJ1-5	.	TGTGCCAGCAGTTCTGACAGGGGAGGACAGCCCCAGCATTTT	CASSSDRGGQPQHF
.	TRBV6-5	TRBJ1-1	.	TGTGCCAGCAAGATCGCAGTACAGAACACTGAAGCTTTCTTT	CASKIAVQNTEAFF